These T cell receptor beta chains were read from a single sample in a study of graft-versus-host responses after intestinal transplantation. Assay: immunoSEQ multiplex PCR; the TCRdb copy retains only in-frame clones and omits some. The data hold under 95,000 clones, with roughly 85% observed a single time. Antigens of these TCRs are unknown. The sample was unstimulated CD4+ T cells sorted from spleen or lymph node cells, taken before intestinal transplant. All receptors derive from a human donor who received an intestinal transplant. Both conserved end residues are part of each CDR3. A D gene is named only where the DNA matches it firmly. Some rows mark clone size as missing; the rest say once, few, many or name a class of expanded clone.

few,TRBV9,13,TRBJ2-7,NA,TGTGCCAGCAGCGCAAGCACAGGCTCCGAGCAGTACTTC,CASSASTGSEQYF
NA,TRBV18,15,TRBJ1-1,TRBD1,TGTGCCAGCTCACCATCGGGACAGGGAGGGACTGAAGCTTTCTTT,CASSPSGQGGTEAFF
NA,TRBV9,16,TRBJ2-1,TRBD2,TGTGCCAGCAGCGTAGGGGGACTAAGGACCTACAATGAGCAGTTCTTC,CASSVGGLRTYNEQFF
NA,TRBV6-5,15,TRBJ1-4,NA,TGTGCCAGCAGTTACTCGCAGGGGTCCAGCTCAAAACTGTTTTTT,CASSYSQGSSSKLFF
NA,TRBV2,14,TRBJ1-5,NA,TGTGCCAGCAGTGACGGTACCTACAATCAGCCCCAGCATTTT,CASSDGTYNQPQHF
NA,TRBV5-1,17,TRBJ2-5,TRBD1,TGCGCCAGCAGCTTGGGGCTGACCAGGGGGCGCGGAGAGACCCAGTACTTC,CASSLGLTRGRGETQYF
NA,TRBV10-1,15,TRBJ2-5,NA,TGCGCCAGCAGTGAGAGAAGCAGACAACAAGAGACCCAGTACTTC,CASSERSRQQETQYF
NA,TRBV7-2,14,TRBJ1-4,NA,TGTGCCAGCAGCTTAGATAGTAACAATGAAAAACTGTTTTTT,CASSLDSNNEKLFF
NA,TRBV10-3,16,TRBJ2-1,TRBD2,TGTGCCATCAGTGAAGGGCGGGGGGGCTCCTACAATGAGCAGTTCTTC,CAISEGRGGSYNEQFF
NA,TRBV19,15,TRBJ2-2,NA,TGTGCCAGTAGATATCCGGGTAGGAACACCGGGGAGCTGTTTTTT,CASRYPGRNTGELFF
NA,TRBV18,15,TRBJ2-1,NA,TGTGCCAGCTCACAAAGGGACAACTCCTACAATGAGCAGTTCTTC,CASSQRDNSYNEQFF
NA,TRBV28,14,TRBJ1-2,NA,TGTGCCAGCAGTTTATTACAGGCTAACTATGGCTACACCTTC,CASSLLQANYGYTF
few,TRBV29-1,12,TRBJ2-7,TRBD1,TGCAGCGTCGAGGGACAGTCCTACGAGCAGTACTTC,CSVEGQSYEQYF
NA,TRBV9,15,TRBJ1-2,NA,TGTGCCAGCAGCGACCGACAGAACCCCACCTATGGCTACACCTTC,CASSDRQNPTYGYTF
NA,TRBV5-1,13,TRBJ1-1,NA,TGCGCCAGCAGGGCATACATGAACACTGAAGCTTTCTTT,CASRAYMNTEAFF
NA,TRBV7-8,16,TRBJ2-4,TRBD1,TGTGCCAGCAGCTCTACGACCGACAGGGAACAAAACATTCAGTACTTC,CASSSTTDREQNIQYF
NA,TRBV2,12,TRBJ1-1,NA,TGTGCCAGCAGTGAAAACGGTCTTGAAGCTTTCTTT,CASSENGLEAFF
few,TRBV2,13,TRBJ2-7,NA,TGTGCCAGCAGTGAGACTAGGACCCACGAGCAGTACTTC,CASSETRTHEQYF
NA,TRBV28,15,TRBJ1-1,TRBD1,TGTGCCAGCAGCCCCGGGACAGGGGGCCTCACTGAAGCTTTCTTT,CASSPGTGGLTEAFF
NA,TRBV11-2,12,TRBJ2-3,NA,TGTGCCAGCAGCCCGACTAGTTATACGCAGTATTTT,CASSPTSYTQYF
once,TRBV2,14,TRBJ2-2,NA,TGTGCCAGCGCGGGGTACGCGAACACCGGGGAGCTGTTTTTT,CASAGYANTGELFF
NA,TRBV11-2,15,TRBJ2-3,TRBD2,TGTGCCAGCAGCTTAGTGGCGGGGGTCACAGATACGCAGTATTTT,CASSLVAGVTDTQYF
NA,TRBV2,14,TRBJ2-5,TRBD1,TGTGCCAGCAGTGTTAGCAGGGGGCAAGAGACCCAGTACTTC,CASSVSRGQETQYF
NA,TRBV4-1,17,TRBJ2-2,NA,TGCGCCAGCAGCCAAGATGCGGGCAACGCGAACACCGGGGAGCTGTTTTTT,CASSQDAGNANTGELFF
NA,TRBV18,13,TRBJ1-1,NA,TGTGCCAGCTCACTACGGAGGGACACTGAAGCTTTCTTT,CASSLRRDTEAFF
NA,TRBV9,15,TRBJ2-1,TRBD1,TGTGCCAGCAGCGAGACAGGGGGCGGCTACAATGAGCAGTTCTTC,CASSETGGGYNEQFF
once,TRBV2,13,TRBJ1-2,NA,TGTGCCAGCTTTACAGGGAGTATGGGGGGCTACACCTTC,CASFTGSMGGYTF
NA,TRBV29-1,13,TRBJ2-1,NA,TGCAGCGTAGACTTCGAATCCTACAATGAGCAGTTCTTC,CSVDFESYNEQFF